A single sample gave rise to the 20 T cell receptor beta chains below, sequenced in a study of cytomegalovirus exposure and HLA in healthy donors. Produced via immunoSEQ multiplex PCR; TCRdb's table is partial and in-frame only. The sample lists approximately 170,000 clones, around 90% occurring once. Sample: PBMCs. These receptors originate from a woman aged 18-30 years in good health and CMV-seropositive.

This clone was recorded once. The V and J genes are TRBV12-5 and TRBJ2-5; no clear D gene. V was pared by 5 bases and J by 7 bases, with 14 bases between. Germline loops: CDR1 LGHNT, CDR2 FRNRAP. This CDR3 has 13 residues. The CDR3 sequence is CASGLSTAGTQYF. The CDR3 bases are TGTGCTAGTGGTCTAAGTACCGCCGGGACCCAGTACTTC.

The chain employs TRBV7-8 and TRBJ2-5; 14 bases are a match to TRBD2. In germline, CDR1 is SGHVS, CDR2 FQNEAQ. The CDR3 loop spans 18 amino acids. V trimming: 1 base; J trimming: 4 bases; junction bases outside the gene matches: 8. The CDR3 nucleotides are TGTGCCAGCAGCTTAGGCACGACTAGCGGGGGGGCCGGAGAGACCCAGTACTTC. Protein sequence: CASSLGTTSGGAGETQYF.

V is TRBV5-1 and J is TRBJ2-7; 10 nucleotides match TRBD2. The length of the CDR3 is 14 residues. Germline-derived CDR1 and CDR2 are SGHRS and YFSETQ. The V and J ends lost 6 bases and 3 bases, in that order; junction bases with no gene match: 6. The CDR3 loop reads CASKELAGHYEQYF. In DNA, the CDR3 is TGCGCCAGCAAAGAACTAGCGGGACACTACGAGCAGTACTTC.

The gene calls are TRBV29-1 and TRBJ1-2; D remains ambiguous. CDR1 and CDR2 (germline): SQVTM, ANQGSEA. This CDR3 spans 15 amino acids. The ends were cut back, 5 bases at V and 0 bases at J, with 16 bases in the middle. This CDR3 is CSVLGGPSPNYGYTF. CDR3 coding DNA: TGCAGCGTTCTGGGTGGGCCTAGCCCTAACTATGGCTACACCTTC.

The chain recombines TRBV5-4 with TRBJ2-7, with 10 bases identical to TRBD1. There are 17 residues in the CDR3. CDR1 and CDR2 from the germline V gene are SGHNT and YYREEE (reference sequence). J was trimmed by 6 bases and V by 0 bases; bases with no gene match: 12. CDR3 DNA sequence: TGTGCCAGCAGCTTGGATGTATGGGGGACAGGGGCGGTCGAGCAGTACTTC. It codes for CASSLDVWGTGAVEQYF. The whole variable domain, remainder taken from reference TRBV5-4 and TRBJ2-7, is ETGVTQSPTHLIKTRGQQVTLRCSSQSGHNTVSWYQQALGQGPQFIFQYYREEENGRGNFPPRFSGLQFPNYSSELNVNALELDDSALYLCASSLDVWGTGAVEQYFGPGTRLTVT.

A few counts support this clone. The V and J genes are TRBV5-1 and TRBJ1-2, with D possibly TRBD1 on 5 matching bases. CDR1 is SGHRS and CDR2 is YFSETQ in the germline V gene. The CDR3 runs to 14 residues. Trimming removed 1 base from V and 4 bases from J, with 11 bases in between. The CDR3 spells CASSLTGSSYGYTF. The CDR3 nucleotides are TGCGCCAGCAGCTTGACAGGTTCCTCCTATGGCTACACCTTC.

This clone was counted once. V usage is TRBV7-9 and J usage is TRBJ2-3; TRBD2 matches at 13 bases. Germline values: CDR1 SEHNR, CDR2 FQNEAQ (reference sequence). With 4 bases clipped from V and 2 bases from J, the junction kept 3 bases outside the gene matches. The CDR3 sequence is 16 residues long. CDR3 nucleotide sequence: TGTGCCAGCAGCTCGGGACTAGCGGGGACCACAGATACGCAGTATTTT. This translates into CASSSGLAGTTDTQYF.

This chain joins TRBV5-4 and TRBJ1-1, with 7 bases matching TRBD1. The CDR3 is made up of 14 amino acids. Germline V lookup: CDR1 SGHNT, CDR2 YYREEE (reference sequence). J was trimmed by 4 bases and V by 2 bases; bases with no gene match: 5. This chain's CDR3 is CASSLGTVATEAFF. The CDR3 DNA reads TGTGCCAGCAGCTTAGGGACAGTCGCCACTGAAGCTTTCTTT.

The chain joins TRBV9 to TRBJ2-1, with 12 bases lining up with TRBD2. The CDR3 totals 17 residues. Germline assignment: CDR1 SGDLS and CDR2 YYNGEE. The junction had 3 bases not matched to a gene; V was cut back by 2 bases and J by 0 bases. The CDR3 DNA follows: TGTGCCAGCAGCGTCACGACTAGCGGGGGCTCCTACAATGAGCAGTTCTTC. Its protein product is CASSVTTSGGSYNEQFF.

J is TRBJ1-2 and V is TRBV5-1; D is uncertain. Germline V gives CDR1 SGHRS, CDR2 YFSETQ. V was clipped by 4 bases and J by 2 bases, with 15 bases between them. The CDR3 has 15 residues. The CDR3 reads CASSPSVIGNYGYTF. The DNA for the CDR3 is TGCGCCAGCAGCCCGTCAGTAATCGGGAACTATGGCTACACCTTC.

CDR3 coding DNA: TGTGCCAGCAGTGAAGTGGTGGGACTAGCGGACACCTACGAGCAGTACTTC. Translating gives CASSEVVGLADTYEQYF. This chain joins TRBV2 and TRBJ2-7; 11 nucleotides match TRBD2. The CDR3 runs to 17 residues. The V and J ends lost 1 base and 2 bases, in that order; junction bases with no gene match: 7. Germline V CDR1 and CDR2: SNHLY, FYNNEI. The full variable domain, in which reference TRBV2 and TRBJ2-7 provide the parts outside the CDR3, is EPEVTQTPSHQVTQMGQEVILRCVPISNHLYFYWYRQILGQKVEFLVSFYNNEISEKSEIFDDQFSVERPDGSNFTLKIRSTKLEDSAMYFCASSEVVGLADTYEQYFGPGTRLTVT.

The V gene is TRBV6-1, the J gene TRBJ2-3; TRBD1 might be the D (5 bases). The CDR3 length is 11 residues. The V end lost 6 bases, the J end lost 8 bases, and 9 bases lay between the germline ends. Germline values: CDR1 MNHNS, CDR2 SASEGT. This chain's CDR3 is CASRGRGTQYF. The CDR3 coding sequence is TGTGCCAGCAGGGGAAGGGGTACGCAGTATTTT.

The V and J genes are TRBV7-9 and TRBJ2-1; 7 positions agree with TRBD2. With 5 bases clipped from V and 2 bases from J, the junction kept 9 bases outside the gene matches. Per the germline V gene, CDR1 is SEHNR and CDR2 is FQNEAQ (reference sequence). CDR3 length: 16 amino acids. The CDR3, as DNA: TGTGCCAGCAGCCCCGAGAGCGGGACGGCCTACAATGAGCAGTTCTTC. It specifies CASSPESGTAYNEQFF.

The chain carries TRBV7-2 and TRBJ1-2; D is possibly TRBD1 (5 bases). The CDR3 contains 13 residues. The V and J ends lost 3 bases and 3 bases respectively, with 8 bases between them. Germline V gene data show CDR1 as SGHTA and CDR2 as FQGNSA. CDR3 DNA: TGTGCCAGCAGCTTTGACAGCTACTATGGCTACACCTTC. Residues: CASSFDSYYGYTF.

V gene TRBV13 combines with J gene TRBJ1-1; 7 positions match TRBD1. Unmatched junction bases numbered 8, after V lost 4 bases and J lost 3 bases. Looked up from germline, CDR1 is PRHDT and CDR2 is FYEKMQ (reference sequence). The CDR3 spans 15 residues. Here the CDR3 reads CASSSVTGRYTEAFF. The CDR3 bases are TGTGCCAGCAGCTCGGTGACAGGGAGGTACACTGAAGCTTTCTTT.

The gene calls are TRBV7-2 and TRBJ2-7, with a possible D match to TRBD1 (6 bases). Trimming took 5 bases from V and 6 from J, leaving 14 bases between them. Germline CDR1 and CDR2: SGHTA and FQGNSA. The CDR3 has 13 residues. The CDR3 loop is CASSRTQGFEQYF. CDR3 bases: TGTGCCAGCAGCCGAACTCAGGGGTTCGAGCAGTACTTC. Complete variable domain (other parts from reference TRBV7-2 and TRBJ2-7): GAGVSQSPSNKVTEKGKDVELRCDPISGHTALYWYRQSLGQGLEFLIYFQGNSAPDKSGLPSDRFSAERTGGSVSTLTIQRTQQEDSAVYLCASSRTQGFEQYFGPGTRLTVT.

The V gene is TRBV7-9, the J gene TRBJ2-1; 7 bases fit TRBD2. The J segment lost 4 bases and the V segment lost 5 bases, leaving 11 bases of the junction unmatched. Germline V CDR1 and CDR2: SEHNR, FQNEAQ (reference sequence). This CDR3 is 16 amino acids long. The CDR3 DNA follows: TGTGCCAGCAGCCCCAAAGTCAGCGGGGCGTACAATGAGCAGTTCTTC. This translates into CASSPKVSGAYNEQFF.

This clone showed up just once. CDR3 residues: CASSQTGVEQPQHF. CDR3 DNA sequence: TGCGCCAGCAGCCAAACCGGGGTGGAGCAGCCCCAGCATTTT. The V and J genes are TRBV4-3 and TRBJ1-5; D remains ambiguous. This CDR3 is built from 14 residues. Germline V gives CDR1 LGHNA, CDR2 YSLEER. With 2 bases removed from V and 7 bases from J, the gap between germline ends came to 12 bases.

V and J are TRBV9 and TRBJ2-1, with 7 bases aligning to TRBD2. This CDR3 has 15 amino acids. The germline V gene has CDR1 SGDLS and CDR2 YYNGEE. V was clipped by 0 bases and J by 6 bases; unmatched bases: 6. As DNA, the CDR3 is TGTGCCAGCAGCGTAGAAGCTAGCGGTCTCAATGAGCAGTTCTTC. As protein: CASSVEASGLNEQFF. The full variable domain, completed using reference TRBV9 and TRBJ2-1, is DSGVTQTPKHLITATGQRVTLRCSPRSGDLSVYWYQQSLDQGLQFLIQYYNGEERAKGNILERFSAQQFPDLHSELNLSSLELGDSALYFCASSVEASGLNEQFFGPGTRLTVL.

This rearrangement joins TRBV6-5 to TRBJ1-2; D unclear. Germline CDR1 reads MNHEY; CDR2 reads SVGAGI. The ends were cut back, 0 bases at V and 6 bases at J, with 5 bases in the middle. The CDR3 sequence is 12 residues long. CDR3 protein: CASSYSGDGYTF. Here the CDR3 DNA reads TGTGCCAGCAGTTACTCTGGAGATGGCTACACCTTC.